A single sample is the source of the 25 T cell receptor beta chains below, sequenced in a study of vaccination and CD4 T cells after COVID-19. Treatment denoted: roughly ten-day PBMC culture with coronavirus spike peptide pools or control peptides (ViraFEST assay). The Oncomine TCR Beta short-read assay was applied to DNA of cultured CD4+ T cells. TCRdb called the PCR reads again in MiXCR, with one record for every CDR3 protein. The data show 10,000 or so distinct CDR3 sequences, approximately 55% seen once. No antigen has been assigned to these receptors. The material sequenced was CD4+ T cells from blood, cultured in vitro. These receptors were taken from a human donor who had recovered from COVID-19.

This chain uses TRBV12-3 or TRBV12-4 with TRBJ2-5; no firm D call. V was shortened by 6 bases and J by 6 bases, with 11 bases between the two germline ends. There are 12 residues in the CDR3. CDR3: CASSDLFKTQYF. CDR3 nucleotide sequence: TGTGCCAGCAGCGATCTTTTTAAGACCCAGTACTTC.

This rearrangement joins TRBV7-2 to TRBJ1-1; no reliable D call. This CDR3 spans 14 amino acids. Germline lookup yields CDR1 SGHTA and CDR2 FQGNSA. Trimming stripped 1 base from V and 1 base from J, with 7 bases between. CDR3 sequence (DNA): TGTGCCAGCAGCTTAGGACATGCGAACACTGAAGCTTTCTTT. This encodes CASSLGHANTEAFF.

The chain uses TRBV4-2 and TRBJ2-5; D is tentatively TRBD1 or TRBD2 (5 bases each). Germline CDR1 is LGHNA and CDR2 is YNFKEQ. Trimming removed 1 base at V and 5 bases at J, with 17 bases between. This CDR3 spans 16 amino acids. CDR3 nucleotides: TGTGCCAGCAGCCAAGGGGCGGCCGCGAGGGGCGAGACCCAGTACTTC. Its protein is CASSQGAAARGETQYF.

The genes are TRBV19 and TRBJ2-6, with D possibly matching TRBD1 (6 bases). V lost 6 bases and J lost 0, with 9 bases in between. Germline CDR1 LNHDA, CDR2 SQIVND (reference sequence). CDR3 length equals 15 residues. DNA of the CDR3: TGTGCCAGTAGACGACAGGTCTCTGGGGCCAACGTCCTGACTTTC. Translating it yields CASRRQVSGANVLTF.

The V and J genes are TRBV7-9 and TRBJ1-6, with 11 bases identical to TRBD1. The CDR3 covers 16 residues. V lost 1 base and J lost 11; bases outside the gene matches: 7. CDR1 and CDR2 (germline): SEHNR, FQNEAQ (reference sequence). The CDR3 nucleotides read TGTGCCAGCAGCTTAGAAAGTGGGACAGGGGGTACACCCCTCCACTTT. Translated: CASSLESGTGGTPLHF. The full variable domain, rest sourced from reference TRBV7-9 and TRBJ1-6, is DTGVSQNPRHKITKRGQNVTFRCDPISEHNRLYWYRQTLGQGPEFLTYFQNEAQLEKSRLLSDRFSAERPKGSFSTLEIQRTEQGDSAMYLCASSLESGTGGTPLHFGNGTRLTVT.

The chain is built from TRBV11-3 and TRBJ2-2; D possibly corresponds to TRBD2 (5 bases). The CDR3 extends over 14 amino acids. Trimming took off 10 bases at V and 0 bases at J, with 12 bases between the two ends. Germline assignment: CDR1 SGHNT and CDR2 YENEEA. The CDR3 loop reads CATHGLSNTGELFF. CDR3 sequence (DNA): TGTGCCACCCACGGACTGTCGAACACCGGGGAGCTGTTTTTT.

The J gene is TRBJ2-2, the V gene TRBV5-4; 7 bases are a match to TRBD1. Germline-derived CDR1 and CDR2 are SGHNT and YYREEE (reference sequence). V dropped 3 bases and J dropped 3; count of bases not matched to a gene: 2. The CDR3 sequence is 14 residues long. In DNA, the CDR3 is TGTGCCAGCAGCTCTGACAGGGACACCGGGGAGCTGTTTTTT. Translating it yields CASSSDRDTGELFF.

The chain couples TRBV6-2 or TRBV6-3 to TRBJ2-1, with no clear D. This CDR3 has 17 amino acids. V lost 6 bases, J lost 5 bases, and 23 bases lay in between. Germline lookup yields CDR1 MNHEY and CDR2 SVGEGT. The CDR3 DNA is TGTGCCAGCAGACCCTACCGTGGGGATGCAGGAAACAATGAGCAGTTCTTC. Protein sequence: CASRPYRGDAGNNEQFF.

The CDR3 sequence: CASIPGTGFNTEAFF. The DNA of the CDR3 is TGTGCCAGCATCCCCGGGACAGGGTTTAATACTGAAGCTTTCTTT. J is TRBJ1-1 and V is TRBV6-1, with TRBD1 matching 9 bases. J was trimmed by 5 bases and V by 7 bases; bases with no gene match: 11. CDR1 is MNHNS and CDR2 is SASEGT in the germline V gene. The CDR3 spans 15 residues.

The chain combines TRBV30 with TRBJ1-5; D is possibly TRBD1 (6 bases). Per germline, CDR1 GTSNPN and CDR2 SVGIG (reference sequence). V was pared by 1 base and J by 6 bases, with 10 bases between. The length of the CDR3 is 13 residues. CDR3 coding DNA: TGTGCCTGGAGTGGGGGAGGGGGTCAGCCCCAGCATTTT. Translation gives CAWSGGGGQPQHF.

This chain connects TRBV20-1 to TRBJ1-1, with D possibly TRBD1 on 5 matching bases. The CDR3 length is 12 residues. The germline V gene has CDR1 DFQATT and CDR2 SNEGSKA (reference sequence). The ends were cut back, 6 bases at V and 4 bases at J, with 12 bases in the middle. The CDR3 DNA reads as TGCAGTGCGTCAGGGTCTATCACTGAAGCTTTCTTT. This codes for CSASGSITEAFF.

V usage is TRBV2 and J usage is TRBJ2-1; 7 bases are shared with TRBD1. Germline loops: CDR1 SNHLY, CDR2 FYNNEI. J was trimmed by 3 bases and V by 6 bases; bases with no gene match: 11. CDR3 length equals 16 residues. The CDR3 sequence: CASSAIRRGHYNEQFF. In DNA, the CDR3 is TGTGCCAGCAGCGCTATCCGTAGGGGGCACTACAATGAGCAGTTCTTC.

This clonotype was seen a few times. V is TRBV12-3 or TRBV12-4 and J is TRBJ2-2; no clear D. This CDR3 comprises 15 residues. Trimming removed 5 bases at V and 6 bases at J, with 16 bases between. The CDR3 here is CASSRSLNRAGELFF. DNA for the CDR3: TGTGCCAGCAGTCGGAGCTTAAATCGGGCCGGGGAGCTGTTTTTT.

The genes are TRBV19 and TRBJ2-7; TRBD2 aligns across 7 bases. CDR1 and CDR2 from the germline V gene are LNHDA and SQIVND (reference sequence). After removal of 8 bases from V and 3 bases from J, the junction contained 16 bases not matched to a gene. The CDR3 runs to 16 residues. This chain's CDR3 is CASRSNRPSGGYEQYF. The CDR3 DNA sequence: TGTGCCAGTCGGTCTAACAGACCTTCGGGGGGCTACGAGCAGTACTTC.

This clonotype appeared once. The V and J genes are TRBV6-1 and TRBJ1-2; D is unclear. Germline CDR1 and CDR2: MNHNS and SASEGT. The CDR3 is 12 residues long. Trimming took off 5 bases at V and 1 base at J, with 5 bases between the two ends. For the CDR3, the DNA is TGTGCCAGCAGTAGTAGTAACTATGGCTACACCTTC. It specifies CASSSSNYGYTF.

This clonotype ranks as large. The chain uses TRBV6-1 and TRBJ2-7; 7 bases agree with TRBD2. The length of the CDR3 is 17 residues. Germline V gene data show CDR1 as MNHNS and CDR2 as SASEGT. Losses at the gene ends were 6 bases for V and 5 bases for J; bases not matched to a gene: 19. This CDR3 reads CASRKGIGGREGHEQYF. In DNA, the CDR3 is TGTGCCAGCAGGAAGGGTATCGGCGGCAGGGAGGGTCACGAGCAGTACTTC.

This clonotype has only one observation. Its ends do not fully match the called genes, so a read error is possible. The chain is built from TRBV6-5 and TRBJ1-1; 7 bases match TRBD1. This CDR3 is 15 amino acids long. CDR1 is MNHEY, CDR2 SVGAGI, per germline. This CDR3 reads CASGYLRQGSTEAFF. CDR3 nucleotide sequence: TGTGCCAGCGGTTACCTTCGACAGGGAAGCACTGAAGCTTTCTTT.

The chain has TRBV12-3 or TRBV12-4 and TRBJ1-4; D is ambiguous. This CDR3 has 15 residues. V was pared by 0 bases and J by 3 bases, with 8 bases between. CDR3 in DNA: TGTGCCAGCAGTTTAGCCTCACTAGCTAATGAAAAACTGTTTTTT. Amino acid sequence: CASSLASLANEKLFF.

The chain carries TRBV6-1 and TRBJ1-5; 12 nucleotides agree with TRBD1. This CDR3 region has 16 residues. V shed 4 bases, J shed 4 bases, and the junction held 5 bases outside the gene matches. Germline V gene sequence: CDR1 MNHNS, CDR2 SASEGT. In nucleotides, the CDR3 is TGTGCCAGCAGTGCTCGGGACAGGGGGCCTAATCAGCCCCAGCATTTT. Its protein is CASSARDRGPNQPQHF.

This clonotype was seen once. At one end the junction does not follow the germline gene, possibly because of a read error. The chain links TRBV7-8 to TRBJ1-5, with 7 positions matching TRBD1. This CDR3 is 16 amino acids long. In germline, CDR1 is SGHVS, CDR2 FQNEAQ. The CDR3 spells CASSPTGQGGNRPQHF. The CDR3 DNA reads TGTGCCAGCAGCCCAACGGGGCAGGGGGGCAATCGGCCCCAGCATTTT.

The chain combines TRBV4-1 with TRBJ1-2; D is unresolved. V was pared by 1 base and J by 7 bases, with 13 bases between. CDR3 length equals 14 residues. Germline V gene sequence: CDR1 MGHRA, CDR2 YSYEKL. The CDR3 spells CASSQVNSRGGYTF. The CDR3 DNA follows: TGCGCCAGCAGCCAAGTTAACAGCCGGGGTGGCTACACCTTC.

This clonotype was found once. The chain combines TRBV15 with TRBJ2-7; TRBD1 matches at 7 bases. The CDR3 has 14 amino acids. Trimming cost V 0 bases and J 7 bases; bases outside gene matches: 6. CDR1 LNHNV and CDR2 YYDKDF come from the germline V gene (reference sequence). The CDR3 loop reads CATSRETGSGEQYF. As DNA, the CDR3 is TGTGCCACCAGCAGAGAGACAGGGTCTGGGGAGCAGTACTTC.

This chain connects TRBV19 to TRBJ2-7; D possibly corresponds to TRBD1 (5 bases). Germline V gene data show CDR1 as LNHDA and CDR2 as SQIVND (reference sequence). The CDR3 length is 15 residues. Trimming left V 6 bases short and J 2 bases short, with 17 bases between. CDR3 nucleotides: TGTGCCAGTAGCACCAGGGTATCAGCTCCCTACGAGCAGTACTTC. Translation gives CASSTRVSAPYEQYF.

This clonotype showed up just a few times. The chain employs TRBV11-2 and TRBJ1-6; 8 bases fit TRBD1. CDR3 size: 19 residues. With V trimmed by 1 base and J by 0 bases, 8 bases remained unmatched. CDR1 is SGHAT, CDR2 FQNNGV, per germline. The CDR3, as DNA: TGTGCCAGCAGCTTAGGGGGAACAGGGGGGAGCTCCTATAATTCACCCCTCCACTTT. As protein: CASSLGGTGGSSYNSPLHF.

A single count supports this clonotype. The chain recombines TRBV6-5 with TRBJ2-3; a possible D gene is TRBD1 (5 bases). This CDR3 is 14 amino acids long. In germline, CDR1 is MNHEY, CDR2 SVGAGI. The V end lost 2 bases, the J end lost 8 bases, and 14 bases lay between the germline ends. CDR3 loop: CASSYTGYGATQYF. For the CDR3, the DNA is TGTGCCAGCAGTTACACAGGTTATGGGGCTACGCAGTATTTT.